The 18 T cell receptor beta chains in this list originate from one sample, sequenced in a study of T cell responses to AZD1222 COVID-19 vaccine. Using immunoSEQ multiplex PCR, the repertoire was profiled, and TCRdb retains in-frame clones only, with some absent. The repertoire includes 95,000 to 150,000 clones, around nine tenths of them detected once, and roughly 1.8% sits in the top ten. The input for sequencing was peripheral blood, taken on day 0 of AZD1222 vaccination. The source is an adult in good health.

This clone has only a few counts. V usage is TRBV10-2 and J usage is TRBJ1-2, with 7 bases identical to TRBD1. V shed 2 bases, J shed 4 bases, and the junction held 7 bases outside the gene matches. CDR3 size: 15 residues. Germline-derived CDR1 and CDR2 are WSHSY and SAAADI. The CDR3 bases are TGCGCCAGCAGTGAGGTGATGGGACAGCGCTATGGCTACACCTTC. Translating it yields CASSEVMGQRYGYTF.

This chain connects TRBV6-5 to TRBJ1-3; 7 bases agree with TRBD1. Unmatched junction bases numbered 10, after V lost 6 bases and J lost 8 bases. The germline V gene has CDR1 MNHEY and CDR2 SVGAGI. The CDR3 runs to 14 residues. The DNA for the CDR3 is TGTGCCAGCAGATGGGGACAGCTCGGGGACACCATATATTTT. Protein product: CASRWGQLGDTIYF.

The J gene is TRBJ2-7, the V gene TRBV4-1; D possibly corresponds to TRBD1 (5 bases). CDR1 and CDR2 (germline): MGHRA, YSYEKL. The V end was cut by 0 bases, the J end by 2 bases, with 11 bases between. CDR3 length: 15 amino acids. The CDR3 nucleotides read TGCGCCAGCAGCCAAGATCACGACAGCCCCTACGAGCAGTACGTC. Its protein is CASSQDHDSPYEQYV.

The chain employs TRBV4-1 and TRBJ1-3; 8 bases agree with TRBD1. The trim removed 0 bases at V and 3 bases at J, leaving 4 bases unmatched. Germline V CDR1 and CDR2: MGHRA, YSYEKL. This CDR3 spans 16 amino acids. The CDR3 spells CASSQDAGGFGNTIYF. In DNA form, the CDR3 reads TGCGCCAGCAGCCAAGATGCAGGGGGCTTTGGAAACACCATATATTTT.

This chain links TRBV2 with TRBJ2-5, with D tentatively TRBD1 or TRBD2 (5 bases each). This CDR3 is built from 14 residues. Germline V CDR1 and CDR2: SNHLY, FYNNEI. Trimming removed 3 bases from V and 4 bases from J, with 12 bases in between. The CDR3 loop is CASSEGVLGETQYF. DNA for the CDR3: TGTGCCAGCAGTGAGGGGGTTCTGGGAGAGACCCAGTACTTC.

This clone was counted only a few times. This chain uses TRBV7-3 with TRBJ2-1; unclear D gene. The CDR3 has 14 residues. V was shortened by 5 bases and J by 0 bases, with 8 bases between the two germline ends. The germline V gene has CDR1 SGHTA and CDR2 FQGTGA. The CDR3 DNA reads TGTGCCAGCAGCCCTACGAACTCCTACAATGAGCAGTTCTTC. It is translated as CASSPTNSYNEQFF.

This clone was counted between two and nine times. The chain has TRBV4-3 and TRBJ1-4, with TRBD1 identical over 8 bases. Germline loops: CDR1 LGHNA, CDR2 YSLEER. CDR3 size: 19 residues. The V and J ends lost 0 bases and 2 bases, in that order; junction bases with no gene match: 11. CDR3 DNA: TGCGCCAGCAGCCAAGATCGTACAGGGGGTGGGGGGACTAATGAAAAACTGTTTTTT. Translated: CASSQDRTGGGGTNEKLFF.

The chain's CDR3 is CASSLDGVSWSDEQFF. CDR3 sequence (DNA): TGTGCCAGCAGCTTAGATGGGGTTTCCTGGAGCGATGAGCAGTTCTTC. The rearrangement uses TRBV11-2 and TRBJ2-1; no clear D. V lost 0 bases, J lost 8 bases, and 17 bases lay in between. Germline V gene data show CDR1 as SGHAT and CDR2 as FQNNGV. The CDR3 length is 16 residues.

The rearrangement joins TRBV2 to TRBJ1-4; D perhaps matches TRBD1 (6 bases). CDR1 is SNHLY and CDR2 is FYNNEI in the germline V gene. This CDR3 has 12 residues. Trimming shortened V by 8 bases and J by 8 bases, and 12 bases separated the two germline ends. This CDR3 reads CASGSGEEKLFF. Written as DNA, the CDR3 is TGTGCCAGCGGTTCAGGGGAAGAAAAACTGTTTTTT.

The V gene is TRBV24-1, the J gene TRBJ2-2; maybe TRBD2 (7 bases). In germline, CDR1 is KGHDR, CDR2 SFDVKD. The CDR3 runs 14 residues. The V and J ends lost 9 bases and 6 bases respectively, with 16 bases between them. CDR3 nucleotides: TGTGCCACCCAAGGGGCGGGGGCACCCGGGGAGCTGTTTTTT. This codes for CATQGAGAPGELFF.

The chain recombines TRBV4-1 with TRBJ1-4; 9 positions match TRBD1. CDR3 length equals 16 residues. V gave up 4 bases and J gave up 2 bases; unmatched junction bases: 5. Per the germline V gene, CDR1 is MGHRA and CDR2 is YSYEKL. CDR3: CASSPGQGTTNEKLFF. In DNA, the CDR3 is TGCGCCAGCAGCCCGGGACAGGGTACGACTAATGAAAAACTGTTTTTT.

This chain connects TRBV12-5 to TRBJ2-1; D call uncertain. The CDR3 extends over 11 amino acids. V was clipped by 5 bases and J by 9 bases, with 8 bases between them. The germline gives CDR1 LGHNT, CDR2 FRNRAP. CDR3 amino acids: CASGPESEQFF. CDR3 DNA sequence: TGTGCTAGTGGTCCGGAGAGTGAGCAGTTCTTC.

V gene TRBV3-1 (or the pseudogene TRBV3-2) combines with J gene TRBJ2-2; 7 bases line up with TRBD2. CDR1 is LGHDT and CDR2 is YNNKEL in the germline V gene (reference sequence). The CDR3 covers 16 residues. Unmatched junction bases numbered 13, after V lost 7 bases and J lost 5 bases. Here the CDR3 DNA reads TGTGCCAGCACCAACGGGGTGACTAGCAGGACCGGGGAGCTGTTTTTT. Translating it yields CASTNGVTSRTGELFF.

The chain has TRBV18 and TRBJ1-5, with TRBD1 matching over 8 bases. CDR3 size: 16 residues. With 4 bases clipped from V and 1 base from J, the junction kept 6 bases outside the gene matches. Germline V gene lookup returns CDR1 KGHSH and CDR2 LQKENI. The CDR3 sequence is CASSLTGGSSNQPQHF. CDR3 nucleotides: TGTGCCAGCTCACTCACAGGGGGTAGCAGCAATCAGCCCCAGCATTTT.

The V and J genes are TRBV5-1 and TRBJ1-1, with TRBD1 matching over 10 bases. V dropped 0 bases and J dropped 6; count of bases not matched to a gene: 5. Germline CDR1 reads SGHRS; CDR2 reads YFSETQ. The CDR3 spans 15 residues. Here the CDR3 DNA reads TGCGCCAGCAGCTTGGCGGGACAGGGGAGCCCTGAAGCTTTCTTT. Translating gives CASSLAGQGSPEAFF. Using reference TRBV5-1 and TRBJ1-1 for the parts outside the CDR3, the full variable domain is KAGVTQTPRYLIKTRGQQVTLSCSPISGHRSVSWYQQTPGQGLQFLFEYFSETQRNKGNFPGRFSGRQFSNSRSEMNVSTLELGDSALYLCASSLAGQGSPEAFFGQGTRLTVV.

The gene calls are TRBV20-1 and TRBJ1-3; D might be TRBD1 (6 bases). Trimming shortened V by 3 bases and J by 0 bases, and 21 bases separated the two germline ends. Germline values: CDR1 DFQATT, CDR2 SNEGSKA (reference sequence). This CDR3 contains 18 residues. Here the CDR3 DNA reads TGCAGTGCTAGTTCCGAGACAGGATCCTCCATCTCTGGAAACACCATATATTTT. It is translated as CSASSETGSSISGNTIYF.

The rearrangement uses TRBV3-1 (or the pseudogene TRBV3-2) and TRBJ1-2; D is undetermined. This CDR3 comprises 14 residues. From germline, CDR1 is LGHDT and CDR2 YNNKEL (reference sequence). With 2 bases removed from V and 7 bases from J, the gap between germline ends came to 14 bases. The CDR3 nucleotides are TGTGCCAGCAGCCAATCCACGGTGGGTAGTGGCTACACCTTC. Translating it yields CASSQSTVGSGYTF.

CDR3 sequence reads: CASSVTLNTGELFF. The CDR3 coding sequence is TGTGCCAGCAGCGTGACACTTAACACCGGGGAGCTGTTTTTT. The V call is TRBV6-2 or TRBV6-3, the J call TRBJ2-2, with no clear D. Trimming took off 6 bases at V and 2 bases at J, with 10 bases between the two ends. The germline V gene encodes CDR1 MNHEY and CDR2 SVGEGT. This CDR3 spans 14 amino acids.